This T cell receptor (beta chain) emerged from a study of metastatic and nonmetastatic thyroid tumors. Study context: Thyroid patients, malignant and benign, had repertoires compared across blood and tumor or nodule tissue.

Study findings and constraints: Compared with benign nodules, malignant thyroid tumors were reported to have significantly higher TCR beta diversity in both blood and tumor.

In the original analysis: Construction of a distant-metastasis classifier for papillary thyroid cancer relied on CDR3 differences across clinicopathological groups. With MiXCR, TCRdb called clones anew from the PCR reads. These V and J calls are TCRdb output, not the study's own analysis. This sample has 53,000 or so clones, with roughly 20% found just once. This clone was counted at least ten times. The antigen is undetermined. Nobody among the patients had been given any treatment before thyroid surgery. CDR1 is LGHDT, CDR2 YNNKEL, per germline (reference sequence). Unmatched junction bases numbered 5, after V lost 8 bases and J lost 5 bases. There are 12 residues in the CDR3.

The sample comprised blood. This chain joins TRBV3-1 and TRBJ2-7; TRBD2 matches at 8 bases. This receptor was taken from a female donor with papillary thyroid cancer or a benign thyroid nodule (not recorded which). Some clones in this sample may be carry-over from other donors' samples. Here the CDR3 reads CASQAGVHEQYF. DNA of the CDR3: TGTGCCAGCCAAGCGGGAGTGCACGAGCAGTACTTC.